The T cell receptor beta chain described here comes from a study of identical twins. Study-wide findings and caveats: Donors were not followed over many years; analysis was cross-sectional. Compared with models, monozygotic twins showed more out-of-frame TCR alpha sharing.

This clonotype was detected many times. Its target is not known. Template switching introduced a universal primer site, and the cDNA bore unique molecular identifiers. In TCRdb, the 5' RACE reads were re-called with MiXCR into one record per CDR3 protein. The sample shows approximately 600,000 distinct CDR3 sequences, around 7.4% of them seen only once. The germline V and J ends were trimmed by 2 bases and 0 bases, with 15 bases remaining between them. The germline gives CDR1 SGHRS, CDR2 YFSETQ. This CDR3 has 18 amino acids. The same sample was also used in a study of yellow fever vaccine responses in identical twins.

The V and J genes are TRBV5-1 and TRBJ2-6; D possibly uses TRBD1 or TRBD2 (5 bases each). This TCR came from a woman aged 18-35 years in good health. Sequencing used PBMCs. DNA of the CDR3: TGCGCCAGCAGCTTCGGGACGGGTGAAAACTCTGGGGCCAACGTCCTGACTTTC. It encodes CASSFGTGENSGANVLTF.